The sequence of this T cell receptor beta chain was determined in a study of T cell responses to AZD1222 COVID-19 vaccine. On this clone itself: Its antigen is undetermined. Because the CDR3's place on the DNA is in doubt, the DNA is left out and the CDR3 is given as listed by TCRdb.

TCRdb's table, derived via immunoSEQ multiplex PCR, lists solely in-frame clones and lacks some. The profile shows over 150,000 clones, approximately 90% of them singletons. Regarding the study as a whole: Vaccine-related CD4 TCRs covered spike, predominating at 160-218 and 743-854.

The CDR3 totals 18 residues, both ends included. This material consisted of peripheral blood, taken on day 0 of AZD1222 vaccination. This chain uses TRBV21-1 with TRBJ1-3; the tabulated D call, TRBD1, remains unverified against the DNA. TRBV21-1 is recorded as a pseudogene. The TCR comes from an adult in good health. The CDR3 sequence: CASKGARVAGGSGNTIYF.